This paragraph covers one T cell receptor beta chain sequence. This clonotype was seen repeatedly, ten times or more. Which antigen it targets is not known. Base qualities are not provided; no much larger clone lies one nucleotide away. This record belongs to a study of blood T cells in healthy people across ages (dated by TCRdb to the mid-2010s). Background for the entire study: In model experiments, roughly one uniquely barcoded TCR beta cDNA molecule per two T cells was captured by template switching. Using deep sequencing normalized with unique cDNA molecular identifiers, the study measured how TCR beta repertoire diversity changes with age. The donors were divided into four age groups: young (average approximately 17 years), middle-aged (approximately 41), aged (approximately 62) and long-lived (about 80). Donors of different ages were randomly distributed across sequencing lanes to avoid experimental bias. Using the same blood draw, the study looked at two additional independent replicas of 1 million unique cDNA reads for two donors, one aged 18 to 29 and the other aged 80 or older. General study outcomes and caveats: Compared with the aged group, more naive CD4+ T cells, fewer expanded clones and increased TCR diversity were shown by the long-lived group, suggesting age selection. Total diversity estimates from one million sequenced T cells were considered lower bounds and underestimates. Observed TCR beta diversity per million T cells fell roughly linearly with age, and a significant reduction was already apparent by age about 43. A strong correlation was found between observed TCR beta diversity and the percentage of naive T cells measured by flow cytometry. Because profiling used bulk unsorted PBMCs, naive and antigen-experienced compartments could not be compared conclusively. Donor CMV infection status was unknown, potentially confounding age-related changes in expanded clonotypes.

The library was built by means of 5' RACE. Sequenced on an Illumina HiSeq 2500. The second PCR ran for about 6 to 12 cycles and used a J-beta primer mix along with a sample-barcoded 5' primer. Each TCR beta cDNA molecule received a unique molecular identifier from a template-switch 5' adaptor carrying 12 random nucleotides. Each sample yielded at least 3 million CDR3-containing paired-end reads. All of the RNA was converted into first-strand cDNA using the Mint cDNA synthesis kit, with a TRBC-specific oligonucleotide serving as the primer. All cDNA was treated with uracil-DNA glycosylase and then went through a first 18-cycle PCR with the universal primers M1SS and BC2_uni_R. Processing in the source paper ran as follows. For normalization, 1 million high-quality reads, each with a distinct molecular identifier, were randomly selected from each sample. Reads with shared molecular identifiers were discarded instead of being binned into consensus sequences. MiTCR, with a Q25 quality threshold and the strictest error-elimination algorithm, was used for CDR3 identification, clonotype clustering and error correction. A nonparametric unseen species model with Euler transformation was used to estimate a lower bound on total TCR beta diversity. TCRdb's own reprocessing of the public reads used fastp at Q25 and MiXCR and kept productive beta chains. Each CDR3 protein gets just one entry, which takes the most common genes and DNA from the rows behind it. The V and J calls follow TCRdb's processing rather than the paper's. Within this sample are 630,000 or so distinct CDR3 sequences, with about 30% of them counted one time only. The ten largest clones take up 15% to 17% of the sample.

Donors were a few dozen systemically healthy Caucasian individuals from Russia aged roughly 6 to 100 years. Each donor gave about 9.7 milliliters of peripheral blood, drawn into EDTA-treated Vacutainer tubes. Ficoll-Paque density-gradient centrifugation was used to isolate PBMCs, with at least 7 million per sample. Trizol reagent was used to extract total RNA from PBMCs, with at least 5 micrograms per sample. The percentages of naive CD45RAhigh/CD27high T cells were determined by flow cytometry on a PBMC aliquot from every donor. The TCR was taken from a woman older than 75 in good health. Sequencing used blood.

The sequenced DNA: TGCAGCGTGGCCGACTCTGGGGCCAACGTCCTGACTTTC. It codes for CSVADSGANVLTF. The sequence is built from TRBV29-1 and TRBJ2-6; the D gene lacks a confident call. Counted from cysteine to phenylalanine, this CDR3 has 13 amino acids. CDR3 DNA only is kept here, 39 bases in frame from base 1. The germline ends are 6 bases apart after V is trimmed by 6 bases and J by 0 bases. According to the germline V gene, CDR1 reads SQVTM and CDR2 reads ANQGSEA. The entire variable domain, with the stretches around the CDR3 drawn from the reference TRBV29-1 and TRBJ2-6 proteins, is SAVISQKPSRDICQRGTSLTIQCQVDSQVTMMFWYRQQPGQSLTLIATANQGSEATYESGFVIDKFPISRPNLTFSTLTVSNMSPEDSSIYLCSVADSGANVLTFGAGSRLTVL.